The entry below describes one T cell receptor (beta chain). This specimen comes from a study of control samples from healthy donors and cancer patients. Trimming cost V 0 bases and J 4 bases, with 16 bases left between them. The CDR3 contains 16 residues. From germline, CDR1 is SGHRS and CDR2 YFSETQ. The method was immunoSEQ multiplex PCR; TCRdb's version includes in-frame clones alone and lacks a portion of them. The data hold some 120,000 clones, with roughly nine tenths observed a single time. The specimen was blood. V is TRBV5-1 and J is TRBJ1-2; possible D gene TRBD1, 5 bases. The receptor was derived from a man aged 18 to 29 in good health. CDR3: CASSLGLEGLGYGYTF. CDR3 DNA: TGCGCCAGCAGCTTGGGGTTGGAGGGACTCGGCTATGGCTACACCTTC.